Listed below are T cell receptor beta chains from one sample, sequenced in a study of blood T cell repertoires in COVID-19. The protocol was immunoSEQ multiplex PCR, while the TCRdb copy is restricted to in-frame clones and leaves out a portion. The table lists 170,000 or so clones, roughly 75% of them singletons. The material sequenced was peripheral blood. All receptors derive from a man aged 65-85 years with active or convalescent COVID-19. The CDR3 runs from the conserved cysteine through the conserved F or W. Each record gives: clone size, V gene, D gene, J gene, CDR3 DNA, CDR3 protein. The D gene is left open where the match is weak. Size is omitted from some rows. Given values are once, few, many or a class for expanded clones.

.	TRBV6-5	TRBD1	TRBJ1-6	TGTGCCAGCAGGGATCAGGACAGGGGAAATTCACCCCTCCACTTT	CASRDQDRGNSPLHF
few	TRBV21-1	.	TRBJ1-2	TGTGCCAGCAGCAAATGGTCTGGGACCGGGACAGCTCCATCGAAATTCTATGGCTACACCTTC	CASSKWSGTGTAPSKFYGYTF
.	TRBV7-2	.	TRBJ1-1	TGTGCCAGCAGCTACGGCCCGGGGAACACTGAAGCTTTCTTT	CASSYGPGNTEAFF
.	TRBV11-2	TRBD2	TRBJ2-1	TGTGCCAGCCCTAGGACGGCTAGCGGGGGGAATGAGCAGTTCTTC	CASPRTASGGNEQFF
.	TRBV24-1	.	TRBJ1-5	TGTGCCACCCCCCCCGGCGGGAATAGCAATCAGCCCCAGCATTTT	CATPPGGNSNQPQHF
.	TRBV13	TRBD2	TRBJ2-7	TGTGCCAGCAGCTCCCCGCGGGGGGGCCCCTACGAGCAGTACTTC	CASSSPRGGPYEQYF
.	TRBV7-8	TRBD1	TRBJ1-5	TGTGCCAGCAGCCCGGGGACAGGGGGATATCTTAGCAATCAGCCCCAGCATTTT	CASSPGTGGYLSNQPQHF
few	TRBV7-2	TRBD1	TRBJ1-6	TGTGCCAGCAGCCAATTTCAGGGGGCAGGTAATTCACCCCTCCACTTT	CASSQFQGAGNSPLHF
few	TRBV18	TRBD1	TRBJ1-1	TGTGCCAGCTCACCCGTTGGCCCCCAGGGGGGCACTGAAGCTTTCTTT	CASSPVGPQGGTEAFF
.	TRBV5-4	TRBD2	TRBJ2-3	TGTGCCAGCAGCTTGCTAGCGGGAGGCTTCACAGATACGCAGTATTTT	CASSLLAGGFTDTQYF
.	TRBV10-3	TRBD1	TRBJ1-5	TGTGCCATCAGTGATCGGGACAGGGGAAGTCAGCCCCAGCATTTT	CAISDRDRGSQPQHF
.	TRBV2	.	TRBJ2-2	TGTGCCAGCATGGGACAGAACACCGGGGAGCTGTTTTTT	CASMGQNTGELFF
few	TRBV30	TRBD1	TRBJ2-7	TGTGCCTGGAACAGGGGCTCCTACGAGCAGTACTTC	CAWNRGSYEQYF
.	TRBV11-3	TRBD2	TRBJ2-1	TGTGCCAGCAGCAGAACTAGCGGCTCCTACAATGAGCAGTTCTTC	CASSRTSGSYNEQFF
.	TRBV5-5	.	TRBJ2-1	TGTGCCAGCAGCTTGCCCAGTCAAAATGAGCAGTTCTTC	CASSLPSQNEQFF
.	TRBV28	TRBD1	TRBJ1-2	TGTGCCAGCAGTCCCCGGACAGGGGCCCCTCTTGGCTACACCTTC	CASSPRTGAPLGYTF
.	TRBV24-1	TRBD1	TRBJ2-1	TGTGCCACCGGCTCGGGACAGGACAATGAGCAGTTCTTC	CATGSGQDNEQFF
.	TRBV9	.	TRBJ1-2	TGTGCCAGCAGCGTAGCGAGAACGGGTGCTAACTATGGCTACACCTTC	CASSVARTGANYGYTF
.	TRBV5-1	TRBD2	TRBJ2-3	TGCGCCAGCAGCATCGGACTAGCGGGCTTCACAGATACGCAGTATTTT	CASSIGLAGFTDTQYF
.	TRBV18	TRBD1	TRBJ1-5	TGTGCCAGCTCACCACCGACAGGGGATCAGCCCCAGCATTTT	CASSPPTGDQPQHF
.	TRBV12-5	TRBD2	TRBJ2-7	TGTGCTAGTGGTTTGGGGTTTTGGGGGGGAGACGAGCAGTACTTC	CASGLGFWGGDEQYF
few	TRBV5-1	TRBD1	TRBJ1-1	TGCGCCAGCAGCTTGGAGGGGCGGACAGGGGGCACTGAAGCTTTCTTT	CASSLEGRTGGTEAFF
.	TRBV9	.	TRBJ1-3	TGTGCCAGCAGCGACAGGGTCTCAGGAAACACCATATATTTT	CASSDRVSGNTIYF
once	TRBV28	.	TRBJ1-5	TGTGCCAGCACCTGGGGGGGACACTCTAGCAATCAGCCCCAGCATTTT	CASTWGGHSSNQPQHF
.	TRBV10-3	TRBD1	TRBJ2-7	TGTGCCATCGCGCTAACGACAGGGCCAACCTACGAGCAGTACTTC	CAIALTTGPTYEQYF
.	TRBV6-5	TRBD1	TRBJ1-5	TGTGCCAGCAGTCCTGGGACAGATGGGAGGCAGCCCCAGCATTTT	CASSPGTDGRQPQHF
.	TRBV18	TRBD1	TRBJ2-7	TGTGCCAGCTCACAGGGGACAGGGCCCTACGAGCAGTACTTC	CASSQGTGPYEQYF
.	TRBV7-9	.	TRBJ1-2	TGTGCCACCAGAAACGGTCGGGAGTCCTATGGCTACACCTTC	CATRNGRESYGYTF
.	TRBV5-4	TRBD2	TRBJ2-3	TGTGCCAGCAGCTTACAGGGACTAGCGGGAGTAGCGGCAGATACGCAGTATTTT	CASSLQGLAGVAADTQYF
.	TRBV2	TRBD2	TRBJ2-3	TGTGCCAGCAGGTTAGCGGGATTAGGAAAAGATACGCAGTATTTT	CASRLAGLGKDTQYF
.	TRBV30	.	TRBJ2-1	TGTGCCTGGAGTGGAGTGACAGCTAACTCCTACAATGAGCAGTTCTTC	CAWSGVTANSYNEQFF
few	TRBV3-1/TRBV3-2	.	TRBJ1-1	TGTGCCAGCAGCCATCAGCCGCGGGACGGAACTGAAGCTTTCTTT	CASSHQPRDGTEAFF
.	TRBV5-4	TRBD2	TRBJ2-1	TGTGCCAGCAGCCGAAGCGGGGCCTACAATGAGCAGTTCTTC	CASSRSGAYNEQFF
few	TRBV3-1/TRBV3-2	.	TRBJ2-7	TGTGCCAGCAGCCAAGAATCGGGACTTGCCTACGAGCAGTACTTC	CASSQESGLAYEQYF
.	TRBV7-6	TRBD2	TRBJ2-1	TGTGCCAGCAGCCCAGACGGGAGGACTAGCGGGGGTAATGAGCAGTTCTTC	CASSPDGRTSGGNEQFF
.	TRBV7-2	TRBD1	TRBJ2-7	TGTGCCAGCAGCCCTAGGGAGACAGGGGGCGAGCAGTACTTC	CASSPRETGGEQYF
.	TRBV7-2	TRBD1	TRBJ1-5	TGTGCCAGCAGCCCCGGACAGGGGCCTATTAGCAATCAGCCCCAGCATTTT	CASSPGQGPISNQPQHF
.	TRBV12-3/TRBV12-4	.	TRBJ1-1	TGTGCCAGCTGGAGCAGATCGAAGGCTGAAGCTTTCTTT	CASWSRSKAEAFF
.	TRBV15	TRBD1	TRBJ2-3	TGTGCCACCAGCAGAGGGGACAGATCGTTCACAGATACGCAGTATTTT	CATSRGDRSFTDTQYF
.	TRBV3-1/TRBV3-2	.	TRBJ2-7	TGTGCCAGCAGCCCCCCTGGGCTATCTGGGGAGCAGTACTTC	CASSPPGLSGEQYF
.	TRBV3-1/TRBV3-2	TRBD2	TRBJ2-5	TGTGCCAGCAGCTCCCGCGGCGGGAGGGAGACCCAGTACTTC	CASSSRGGRETQYF
.	TRBV6-2/TRBV6-3	.	TRBJ1-2	TGTGCCAGCAGTTACGGCATCCGGGGGGGAGGCTACACCTTC	CASSYGIRGGGYTF
.	TRBV4-2	.	TRBJ1-3	TGTGCCAGCAGCCGTAGTGCCCGGGACTTCGGAAACACCATATATTTT	CASSRSARDFGNTIYF
.	TRBV11-3	.	TRBJ2-1	TGTGCCAGCAGCTTACGGGGGGCAAACAATGAGCAGTTCTTC	CASSLRGANNEQFF
.	TRBV10-3	.	TRBJ2-6	TGTGCCATCGGTGGTGCAGCTGGGGCCAACGTCCTGACTTTC	CAIGGAAGANVLTF
.	TRBV5-1	TRBD2	TRBJ2-1	TGCGCCAGCAGCTTGAGCCCCCCGGGGGGGTCCTACAATGAGCAGTTCTTC	CASSLSPPGGSYNEQFF